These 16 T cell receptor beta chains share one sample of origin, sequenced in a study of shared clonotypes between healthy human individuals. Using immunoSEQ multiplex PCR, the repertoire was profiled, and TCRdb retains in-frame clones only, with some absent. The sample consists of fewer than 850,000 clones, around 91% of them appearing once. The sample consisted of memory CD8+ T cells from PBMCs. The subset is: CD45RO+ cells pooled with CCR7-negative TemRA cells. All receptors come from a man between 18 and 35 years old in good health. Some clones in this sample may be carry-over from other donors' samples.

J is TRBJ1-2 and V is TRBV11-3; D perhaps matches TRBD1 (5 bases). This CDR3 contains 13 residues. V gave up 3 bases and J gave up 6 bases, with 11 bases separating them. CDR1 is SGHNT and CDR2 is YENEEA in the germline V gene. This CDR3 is CASSFHGGDGYTF. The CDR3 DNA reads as TGTGCCAGCAGCTTTCATGGGGGGGATGGCTACACCTTC.

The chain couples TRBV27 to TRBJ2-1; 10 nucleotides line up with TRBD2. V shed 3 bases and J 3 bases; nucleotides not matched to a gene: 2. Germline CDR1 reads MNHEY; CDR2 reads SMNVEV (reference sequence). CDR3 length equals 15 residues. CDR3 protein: CASSFGLADYNEQFF. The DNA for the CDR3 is TGTGCCAGCAGTTTTGGACTAGCGGACTACAATGAGCAGTTCTTC.

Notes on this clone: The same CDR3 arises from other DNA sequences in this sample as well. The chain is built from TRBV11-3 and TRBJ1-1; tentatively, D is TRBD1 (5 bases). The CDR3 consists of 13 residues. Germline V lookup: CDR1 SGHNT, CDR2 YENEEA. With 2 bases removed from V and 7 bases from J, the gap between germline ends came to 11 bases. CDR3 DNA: TGTGCCAGCAGCTTACGAACAGGTTTTGAAGCTTTCTTT. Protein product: CASSLRTGFEAFF.

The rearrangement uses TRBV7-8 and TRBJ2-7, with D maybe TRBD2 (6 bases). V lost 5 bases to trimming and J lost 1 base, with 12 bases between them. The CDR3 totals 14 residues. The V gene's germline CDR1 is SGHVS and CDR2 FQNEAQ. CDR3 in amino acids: CASSPIRGSYEQYF. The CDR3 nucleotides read TGTGCCAGCAGCCCAATTCGGGGGTCCTACGAGCAGTACTTC.

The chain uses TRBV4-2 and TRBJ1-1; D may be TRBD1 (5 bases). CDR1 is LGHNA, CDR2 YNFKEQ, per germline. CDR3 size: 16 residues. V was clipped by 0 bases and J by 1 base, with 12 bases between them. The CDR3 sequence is CASSQDHETANTEAFF. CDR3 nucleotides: TGTGCCAGCAGCCAAGATCATGAGACAGCGAACACTGAAGCTTTCTTT.

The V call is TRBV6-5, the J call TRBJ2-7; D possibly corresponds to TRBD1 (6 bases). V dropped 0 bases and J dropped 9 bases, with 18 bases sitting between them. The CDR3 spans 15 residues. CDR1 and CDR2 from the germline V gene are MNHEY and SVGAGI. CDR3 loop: CASSYSVAGALGQYF. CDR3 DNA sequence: TGTGCCAGCAGTTACTCGGTAGCAGGGGCGCTGGGGCAGTACTTC.

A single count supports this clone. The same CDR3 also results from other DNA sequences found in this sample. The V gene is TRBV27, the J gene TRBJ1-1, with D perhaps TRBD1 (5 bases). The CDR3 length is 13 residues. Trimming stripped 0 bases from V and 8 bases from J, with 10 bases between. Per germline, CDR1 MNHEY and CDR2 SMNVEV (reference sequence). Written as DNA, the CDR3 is TGTGCCAGCAGTTTATCGCTAGGGACGGAAGCTTTCTTT. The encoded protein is CASSLSLGTEAFF.

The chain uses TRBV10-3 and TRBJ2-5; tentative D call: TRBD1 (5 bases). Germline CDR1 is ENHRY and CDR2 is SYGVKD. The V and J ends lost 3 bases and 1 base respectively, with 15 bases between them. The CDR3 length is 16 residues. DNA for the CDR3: TGTGCCATCAGTGATTTCCCTGAAACAGGCCAAGAGACCCAGTACTTC. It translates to CAISDFPETGQETQYF.

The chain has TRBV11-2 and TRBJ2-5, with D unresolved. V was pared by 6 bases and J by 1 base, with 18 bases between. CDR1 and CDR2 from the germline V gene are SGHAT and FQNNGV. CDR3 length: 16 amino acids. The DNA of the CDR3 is TGTGCCAGCAGTCGTAACTGGGATTTCTTCCAAGAGACCCAGTACTTC. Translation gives CASSRNWDFFQETQYF.

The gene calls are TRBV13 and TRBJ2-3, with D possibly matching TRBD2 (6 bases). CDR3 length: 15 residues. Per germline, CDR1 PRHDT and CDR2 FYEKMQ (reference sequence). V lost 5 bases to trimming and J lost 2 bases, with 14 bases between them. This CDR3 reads CASSRDFALTDTQYF. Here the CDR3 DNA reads TGTGCCAGCAGCCGGGACTTTGCTCTCACAGATACGCAGTATTTT.

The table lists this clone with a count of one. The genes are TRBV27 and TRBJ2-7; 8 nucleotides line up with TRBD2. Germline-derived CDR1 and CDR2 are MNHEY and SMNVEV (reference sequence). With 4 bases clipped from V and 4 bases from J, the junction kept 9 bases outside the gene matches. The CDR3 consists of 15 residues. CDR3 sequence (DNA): TGTGCCAGCAGTTGGTCCAGCGGGAGTTTATACGAGCAGTACTTC. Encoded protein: CASSWSSGSLYEQYF.

Here the CDR3 DNA reads TGCAGCGTATTTGGGACTAGCGGGAGGCTCTACGAGCAGTACTTC. It translates to CSVFGTSGRLYEQYF. The chain links TRBV29-1 to TRBJ2-7, with 15 bases that match TRBD2. This CDR3 contains 15 residues. CDR1 SQVTM and CDR2 ANQGSEA come from the germline V gene. The junction had 6 bases not matched to a gene; V was cut back by 6 bases and J by 3 bases.

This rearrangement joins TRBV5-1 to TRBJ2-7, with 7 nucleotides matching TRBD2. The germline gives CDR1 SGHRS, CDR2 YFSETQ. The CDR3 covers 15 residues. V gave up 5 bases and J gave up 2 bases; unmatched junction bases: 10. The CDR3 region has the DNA TGCGCCAGCAGGGGAGGGCAGGGAGCAACCTACGAGCAGTACTTC. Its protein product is CASRGGQGATYEQYF.

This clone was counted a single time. Here the CDR3 DNA reads TGTGCCAGCAGTTATTTCGCTAATCCTAGCGGCGTCTACGAGCAGTACTTC. Its translation is CASSYFANPSGVYEQYF. The V gene is TRBV27, the J gene TRBJ2-7; 7 nucleotides agree with TRBD2. The CDR3 is 17 residues long. The J segment lost 3 bases and the V segment lost 4 bases, leaving 15 bases of the junction unmatched. From germline, CDR1 is MNHEY and CDR2 SMNVEV (reference sequence).

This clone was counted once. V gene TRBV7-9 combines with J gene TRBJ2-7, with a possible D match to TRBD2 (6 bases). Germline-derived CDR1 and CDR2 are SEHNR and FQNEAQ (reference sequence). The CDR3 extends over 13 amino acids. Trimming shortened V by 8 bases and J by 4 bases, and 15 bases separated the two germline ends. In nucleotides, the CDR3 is TGTGCCAGCGGCCCGTGGGAGGCATACGAGCAGTACTTC. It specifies CASGPWEAYEQYF.

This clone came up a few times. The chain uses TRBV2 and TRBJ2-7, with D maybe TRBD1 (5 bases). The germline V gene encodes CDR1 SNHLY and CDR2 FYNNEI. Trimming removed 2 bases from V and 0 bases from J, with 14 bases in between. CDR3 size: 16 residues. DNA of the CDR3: TGTGCCAGCAGTGAAACTGGACACTTGAACTCCTACGAGCAGTACTTC. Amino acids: CASSETGHLNSYEQYF. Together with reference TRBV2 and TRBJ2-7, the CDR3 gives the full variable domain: EPEVTQTPSHQVTQMGQEVILRCVPISNHLYFYWYRQILGQKVEFLVSFYNNEISEKSEIFDDQFSVERPDGSNFTLKIRSTKLEDSAMYFCASSETGHLNSYEQYFGPGTRLTVT.